This T cell receptor (beta chain) came from a study of regulatory T cells in long-lasting Graves disease. The sample holds a few counts of this clonotype. An end of the junction differs from the germline gene, which may be a read error. For TCR beta, libraries came from iRepertoire HTBI primers and Arm-PCR of CDR3 regions. TCRdb itself ran the multiplex PCR reads through MiXCR, one entry per CDR3 protein. Here the sample spans roughly 410,000 distinct CDR3 sequences, roughly 15% being singletons. The time point was: newly diagnosed GD, antithyroid drugs for less than 3 months. Researchers made the TCR library from RNA that was extracted from PBMCs. These data were also reused for a study on T cells in Graves' hyperthyroidism and ophthalmopathy.

This TCR derives from a woman aged 40 to 55 with Graves disease. Sample: peripheral blood mononuclear cells (PBMCs), taken at new diagnosis, from a patient treated with antithyroid drugs.

CDR3 bases: TGTGCCAGCAGCCAAGAACTAGTAGGGTGCGGATACACCATGTATTTT. It translates to CASSQELVGCGYTMYF. The chain couples TRBV3-1 to TRBJ1-3, with D unclear. The V gene's germline CDR1 is LGHDT and CDR2 YNNKEL (reference sequence). CDR3 size: 16 residues.